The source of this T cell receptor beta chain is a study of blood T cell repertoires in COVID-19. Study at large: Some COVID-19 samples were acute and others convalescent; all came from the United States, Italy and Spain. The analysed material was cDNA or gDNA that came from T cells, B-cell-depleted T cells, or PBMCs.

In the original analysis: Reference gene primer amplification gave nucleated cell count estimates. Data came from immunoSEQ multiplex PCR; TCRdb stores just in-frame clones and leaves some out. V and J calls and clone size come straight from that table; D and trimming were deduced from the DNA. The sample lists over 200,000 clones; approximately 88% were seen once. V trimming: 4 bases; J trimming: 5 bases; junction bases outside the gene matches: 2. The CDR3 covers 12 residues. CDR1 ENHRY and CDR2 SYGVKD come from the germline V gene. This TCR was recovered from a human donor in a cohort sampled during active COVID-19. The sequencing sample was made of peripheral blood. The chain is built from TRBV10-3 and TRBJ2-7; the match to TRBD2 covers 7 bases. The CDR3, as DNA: TGTGCCATCAGTGGGCTAGCGGACGAGCAGTACTTC. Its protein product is CAISGLADEQYF.